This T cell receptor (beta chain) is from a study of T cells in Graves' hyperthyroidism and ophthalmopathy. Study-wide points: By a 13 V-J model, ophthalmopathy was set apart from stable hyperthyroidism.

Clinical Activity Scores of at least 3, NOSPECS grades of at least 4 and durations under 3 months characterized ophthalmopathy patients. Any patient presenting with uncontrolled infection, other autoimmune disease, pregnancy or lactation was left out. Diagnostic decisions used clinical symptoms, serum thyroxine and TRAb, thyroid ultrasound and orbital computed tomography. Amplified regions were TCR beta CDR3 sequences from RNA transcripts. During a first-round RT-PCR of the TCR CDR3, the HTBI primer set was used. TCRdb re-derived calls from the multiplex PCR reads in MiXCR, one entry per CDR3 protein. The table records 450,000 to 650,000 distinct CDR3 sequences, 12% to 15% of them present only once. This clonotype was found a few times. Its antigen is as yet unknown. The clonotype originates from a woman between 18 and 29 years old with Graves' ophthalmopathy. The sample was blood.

The CDR3 spells CASSVIGREDTQYF. CDR3 nucleotide sequence: TGTGCCAGCAGCGTAATCGGGAGAGAAGATACGCAGTATTTT. The chain uses TRBV9 and TRBJ2-3; D is perhaps TRBD2 (6 bases). This CDR3 spans 14 amino acids. Trimming took off 1 base at V and 5 bases at J, with 11 bases between the two ends. The germline CDR1 and CDR2 sequences are SGDLS and YYNGEE.